The rows below give T cell receptor beta chains drawn from one sample of a study of T cell repertoires in cytomegalovirus infection. Their specific antigens are unknown. TCRdb re-called the reads through MiXCR, storing one row per CDR3 protein. The sample shows 95,000 to 150,000 distinct CDR3 sequences, 32% of them seen only once. This specimen consisted of CD8+ T cells from cultured PBMCs, obtained from culture after CMV antigen stimulation. The receptors derive from a human donor in good health (CMV status not recorded). Some clones in this sample may be carry-over from other donors' samples. The CDR3 runs from the conserved cysteine through the conserved F or W. The order of the fields is D gene, J gene, V gene, CDR3 length, clone size, CDR3 DNA, CDR3 protein. A D gene is named only where the DNA matches it firmly. Some rows mark clone size as missing; the rest say once, few, many or name a class of expanded clone.

d_call: TRBD1
j_call: TRBJ1-4
v_call: TRBV7-2
cdr3_length: 15
clone_size: few
cdr3_nt: TGTGCCAGCAGCACAAGACAGGGGGCTAATGAAAAACTGTTTTTT
cdr3_aa: CASSTRQGANEKLFF

d_call: NA
j_call: TRBJ2-7
v_call: TRBV9
cdr3_length: 15
clone_size: few
cdr3_nt: TGTGCCAGCAGCGTAGAAGGGGCCGGCGGCCACGAGCAGTACTTC
cdr3_aa: CASSVEGAGGHEQYF

d_call: TRBD2
j_call: TRBJ2-3
v_call: TRBV6-2/TRBV6-3
cdr3_length: 19
clone_size: NA
cdr3_nt: TGTGCCAGCATCCCCGAGGCGTGGACTAGCGGCACTAGCACAGATACGCAGTATTTT
cdr3_aa: CASIPEAWTSGTSTDTQYF

d_call: TRBD2
j_call: TRBJ2-1
v_call: TRBV3-1
cdr3_length: 16
clone_size: NA
cdr3_nt: TGTGCCAGCAGCCAAGAAGGCGGGGGGCGCCGCAATGAGCAGTTCTTC
cdr3_aa: CASSQEGGGRRNEQFF

d_call: NA
j_call: TRBJ2-2
v_call: TRBV19
cdr3_length: 15
clone_size: NA
cdr3_nt: TGTGCCAGTACAAAGGGGCGCGCGAACACCGGGGAGCTGTTTTTT
cdr3_aa: CASTKGRANTGELFF

d_call: NA
j_call: TRBJ2-2
v_call: TRBV3-1
cdr3_length: 16
clone_size: NA
cdr3_nt: TGTGCCAGCAGCCCAAACGACAGACCGAACACCGGGGAGCTGTTTTTT
cdr3_aa: CASSPNDRPNTGELFF

d_call: NA
j_call: TRBJ2-1
v_call: TRBV7-2
cdr3_length: 15
clone_size: many
cdr3_nt: TGTGCCAGCAGCTTAGGTTATGGCGGAGACAATGAGCAGTTCTTC
cdr3_aa: CASSLGYGGDNEQFF

d_call: TRBD2
j_call: TRBJ2-1
v_call: TRBV12-3/TRBV12-4
cdr3_length: 16
clone_size: few
cdr3_nt: TGTGCCAGCAGATCCGGACTAGCGGGGGGCAACAATGAGCAGTTCTTC
cdr3_aa: CASRSGLAGGNNEQFF

d_call: TRBD2
j_call: TRBJ2-1
v_call: TRBV4-1
cdr3_length: 15
clone_size: NA
cdr3_nt: TGCGCCAGCAGCCAGACCAGCGGGGGATCTAATGAGCAGTTCTTC
cdr3_aa: CASSQTSGGSNEQFF

d_call: NA
j_call: TRBJ1-2
v_call: TRBV7-8
cdr3_length: 13
clone_size: many
cdr3_nt: TGTGCCAGCAGCTCCGAGTTGGGATATGGCTACACCTTC
cdr3_aa: CASSSELGYGYTF

d_call: NA
j_call: TRBJ1-1
v_call: TRBV6-6
cdr3_length: 15
clone_size: NA
cdr3_nt: TGTGCCAGCAACCCCCCCACAGGGATGGCCGAAGAAGCTTTCTTT
cdr3_aa: CASNPPTGMAEEAFF

d_call: TRBD2
j_call: TRBJ2-1
v_call: TRBV27
cdr3_length: 15
clone_size: NA
cdr3_nt: TGTGCCAGCAGCCAGACTAGCGTAACCTACAATGAGCAGTTCTTC
cdr3_aa: CASSQTSVTYNEQFF

d_call: NA
j_call: TRBJ2-2
v_call: TRBV6-5
cdr3_length: 14
clone_size: NA
cdr3_nt: TGTGCCAGCAGTATCAGCGGTTGGACCGGGGAGCTGTTTTTT
cdr3_aa: CASSISGWTGELFF

d_call: TRBD1
j_call: TRBJ1-1
v_call: TRBV7-9
cdr3_length: 14
clone_size: NA
cdr3_nt: TGTGCCAGCAGCAGGACAGGGTGGAACACTGAAGCTTTCTTT
cdr3_aa: CASSRTGWNTEAFF

d_call: NA
j_call: TRBJ2-3
v_call: TRBV5-1
cdr3_length: 13
clone_size: NA
cdr3_nt: TGCGCCAGCAAGGACAGTAGCACAGATACGCAGTATTTT
cdr3_aa: CASKDSSTDTQYF

d_call: NA
j_call: TRBJ1-6
v_call: TRBV7-8
cdr3_length: 15
clone_size: many
cdr3_nt: TGTGCCAGCAGCTTTTCAGGGAATCAAGGTTCACCCCTCCACTTT
cdr3_aa: CASSFSGNQGSPLHF

d_call: TRBD1
j_call: TRBJ1-1
v_call: TRBV9
cdr3_length: 15
clone_size: few
cdr3_nt: TGTGCCAGCAGCGCTGCCGGGACAGCGAACACTGAAGCTTTCTTT
cdr3_aa: CASSAAGTANTEAFF

d_call: NA
j_call: TRBJ2-5
v_call: TRBV11-2
cdr3_length: 12
clone_size: NA
cdr3_nt: TGTGCCAGCACCTTCAGACAAGAGACCCAGTACTTC
cdr3_aa: CASTFRQETQYF

d_call: TRBD1
j_call: TRBJ1-2
v_call: TRBV27
cdr3_length: 14
clone_size: NA
cdr3_nt: TGTGCCAGCAGTCCGACAGGGATGGCCTATGGCTACACCTTC
cdr3_aa: CASSPTGMAYGYTF

d_call: TRBD1
j_call: TRBJ1-1
v_call: TRBV6-6
cdr3_length: 17
clone_size: NA
cdr3_nt: TGTGCCAGCAGCCCACTCGGAGGGACAGCGCTAAACACTGAAGCTTTCTTT
cdr3_aa: CASSPLGGTALNTEAFF

d_call: NA
j_call: TRBJ2-2
v_call: TRBV2
cdr3_length: 12
clone_size: NA
cdr3_nt: TGTGCCATATACAAGAACACCGGGGAGCTGTTTTTT
cdr3_aa: CAIYKNTGELFF

d_call: NA
j_call: TRBJ2-1
v_call: TRBV7-6
cdr3_length: 15
clone_size: NA
cdr3_nt: TGTGCCAGCAGCCCAGCCGCGACATTAACAGAGGAGCAGTTCTTC
cdr3_aa: CASSPAATLTEEQFF

d_call: NA
j_call: TRBJ2-7
v_call: TRBV7-9
cdr3_length: 14
clone_size: NA
cdr3_nt: TGTGCCAGCAGTCCGAGGGTAGGGCCCCCCGAGCAGTACTTC
cdr3_aa: CASSPRVGPPEQYF

d_call: TRBD2
j_call: TRBJ2-1
v_call: TRBV29-1
cdr3_length: 14
clone_size: few
cdr3_nt: TGCAGCGCCGAAGGGCGGGGGACCTACAATGAGCAGTTCTTC
cdr3_aa: CSAEGRGTYNEQFF

d_call: NA
j_call: TRBJ1-1
v_call: TRBV7-8
cdr3_length: 13
clone_size: many
cdr3_nt: TGTGCCAGCAGCTTATCGCGACAGGCTGAAGCTTTCTTT
cdr3_aa: CASSLSRQAEAFF